This T cell receptor beta chain was found in a study of Ad26.COV2.S vaccination and SARS-CoV-2 variants. In the study overall: Ad26.COV2.S given intramuscularly, once or twice 56 days apart.

TCRdb's copy holds only in-frame clones and misses some; the assay was immunoSEQ multiplex PCR. The table includes about 350,000 clones, about 85% detected once. Findings of the study overall: Placebo recipients showed lower spike-specific TCR breadth than vaccinees.

Treatment described: approximately 18 received Ad26.COV2.S at low or high dose, single or two shots; 5 received placebo; per-sample allocation not given. The study sampled participants on day 63 after the first vaccine or placebo injection. As to this clone: What it binds is not known.

The CDR3 spans 15 residues. V trimming: 1 base; J trimming: 3 bases; junction bases outside the gene matches: 3. Looked up from germline, CDR1 is SGHTA and CDR2 is FQGNSA. The sequenced sample was peripheral blood, obtained in a trial of Ad26.COV2.S vaccine versus placebo. The gene calls are TRBV7-2 and TRBJ2-7, with TRBD2 matching over 10 bases. This clonotype was sampled from a person aged 18-65 years who received the Ad26.COV2.S COVID-19 vaccine or a placebo. CDR3 region: CASSLDLAGGYEQYF. CDR3 DNA: TGTGCCAGCAGCTTAGATTTAGCGGGGGGCTACGAGCAGTACTTC.